The T cell receptor beta chain under discussion was sequenced for a study of cytomegalovirus exposure and HLA in healthy donors. Study summary: One earlier analysis, a look at around 170 million T cells, found about 100 million unique TCR beta sequences.

On this clone itself: The antigen is unknown.

CDR1 and CDR2 from the germline V gene are SGHRS and YFSETQ. CDR3 length: 15 residues. Trimming cost V 0 bases and J 9 bases; bases outside gene matches: 6. 60 Vbeta and 13 Jbeta primers were used in PCR. Method: immunoSEQ multiplex PCR; TCRdb's copy keeps in-frame clones and lacks some. This sample yields approximately 140,000 clones, of which about three quarters are seen a single time; over 2% belongs to the top ten. Study-wide points: Cytomegalovirus status was reportedly diagnosed by the classifier with high specificity and sensitivity.

Sequencing input: PBMCs. This clonotype was obtained from a woman aged 55-75 years in good health and CMV-seropositive. This chain joins TRBV5-1 and TRBJ1-6; 7 bases fit TRBD1. The CDR3 DNA follows: TGCGCCAGCAGCTTGGAGAACAGGGGTTCTTCACCCCTCCACTTT. Translating it yields CASSLENRGSSPLHF.